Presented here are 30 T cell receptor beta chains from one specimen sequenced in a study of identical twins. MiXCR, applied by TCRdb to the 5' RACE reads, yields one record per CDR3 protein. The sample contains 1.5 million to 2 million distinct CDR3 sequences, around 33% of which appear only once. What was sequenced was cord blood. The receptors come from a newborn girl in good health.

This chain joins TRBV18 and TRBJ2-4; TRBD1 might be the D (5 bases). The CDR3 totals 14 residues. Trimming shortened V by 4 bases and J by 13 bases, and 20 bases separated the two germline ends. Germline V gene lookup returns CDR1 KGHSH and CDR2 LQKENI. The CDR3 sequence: CASSRASGSNEQYF. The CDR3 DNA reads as TGTGCCAGCTCACGCGCCTCAGGGTCTAATGAGCAGTACTTC.

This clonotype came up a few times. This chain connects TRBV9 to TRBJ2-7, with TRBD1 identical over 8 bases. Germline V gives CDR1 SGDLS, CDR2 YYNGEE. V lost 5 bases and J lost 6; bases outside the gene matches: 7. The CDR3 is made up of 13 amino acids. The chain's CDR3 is CASRQGEPSEQYF. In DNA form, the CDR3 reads TGTGCCAGCAGACAGGGGGAGCCTTCCGAGCAGTACTTC.

The CDR3 DNA is TGTGCCAGCAGCCTATTCGGTATTACTGGACTAGCGGGGGTTACGGCGCCCTACAATGAGCAGTACTTC. Its translation is CASSLFGITGLAGVTAPYNEQYF. V usage is TRBV11-2 and J usage is TRBJ2-5; 13 nucleotides match TRBD2. Germline CDR1 reads SGHAT; CDR2 reads FQNNGV. Trimming removed 5 bases from V and 11 bases from J; junction bases left unmatched: 35. The CDR3 is 23 amino acids.

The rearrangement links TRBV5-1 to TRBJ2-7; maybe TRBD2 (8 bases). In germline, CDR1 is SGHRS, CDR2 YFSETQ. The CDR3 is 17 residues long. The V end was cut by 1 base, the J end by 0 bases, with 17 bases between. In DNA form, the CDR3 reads TGCGCCAGCAGCTTGTTTAGTAGCGGGGACAGCTCCTACGAGCAGTACTTC. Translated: CASSLFSSGDSSYEQYF. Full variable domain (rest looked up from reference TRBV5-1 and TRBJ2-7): KAGVTQTPRYLIKTRGQQVTLSCSPISGHRSVSWYQQTPGQGLQFLFEYFSETQRNKGNFPGRFSGRQFSNSRSEMNVSTLELGDSALYLCASSLFSSGDSSYEQYFGPGTRLTVT.

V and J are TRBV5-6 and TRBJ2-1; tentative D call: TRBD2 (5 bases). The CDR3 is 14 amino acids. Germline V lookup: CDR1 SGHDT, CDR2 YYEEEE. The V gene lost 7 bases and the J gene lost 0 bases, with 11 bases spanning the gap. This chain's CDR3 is CASLGVPSYNEQFF. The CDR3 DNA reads TGTGCCAGCCTCGGGGTACCCTCCTACAATGAGCAGTTCTTC.

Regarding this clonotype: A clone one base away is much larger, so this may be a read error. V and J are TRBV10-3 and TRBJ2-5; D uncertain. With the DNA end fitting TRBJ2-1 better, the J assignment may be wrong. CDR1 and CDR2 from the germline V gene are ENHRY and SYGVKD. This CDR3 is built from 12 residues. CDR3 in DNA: TGTGCCATCTCCCCGGCCCAAGAGACCCAGTTCTTC. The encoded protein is CAISPAQETQFF.

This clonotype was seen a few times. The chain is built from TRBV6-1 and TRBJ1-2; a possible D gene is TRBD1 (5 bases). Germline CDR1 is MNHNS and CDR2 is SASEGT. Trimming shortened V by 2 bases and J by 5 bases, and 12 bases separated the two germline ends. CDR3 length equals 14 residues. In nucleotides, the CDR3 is TGTGCCAGCAGTGAACTACAGGAATGGTATGGCTACACCTTC. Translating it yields CASSELQEWYGYTF.

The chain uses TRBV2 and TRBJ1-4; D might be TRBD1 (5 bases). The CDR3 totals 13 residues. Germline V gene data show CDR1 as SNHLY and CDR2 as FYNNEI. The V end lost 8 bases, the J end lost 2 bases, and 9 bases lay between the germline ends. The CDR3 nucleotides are TGTGCCAGCTGGGGGGACACTAATGAAAAACTGTTTTTT. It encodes CASWGDTNEKLFF.

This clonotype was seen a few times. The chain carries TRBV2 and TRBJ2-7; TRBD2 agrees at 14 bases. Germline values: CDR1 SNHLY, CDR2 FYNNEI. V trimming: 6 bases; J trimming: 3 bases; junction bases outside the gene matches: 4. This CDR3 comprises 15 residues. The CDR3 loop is CASRLGLAGVYEQYF. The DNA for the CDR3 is TGTGCCAGCAGATTGGGACTAGCGGGAGTCTACGAGCAGTACTTC. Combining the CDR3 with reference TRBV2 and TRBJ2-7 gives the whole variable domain EPEVTQTPSHQVTQMGQEVILRCVPISNHLYFYWYRQILGQKVEFLVSFYNNEISEKSEIFDDQFSVERPDGSNFTLKIRSTKLEDSAMYFCASRLGLAGVYEQYFGPGTRLTVT.

CDR3 sequence: CASSETGLKAKNIQYF. CDR3 DNA sequence: TGCGCCAGCAGCGAGACAGGGTTGAAAGCCAAAAACATTCAGTACTTC. V usage is TRBV5-1 and J usage is TRBJ2-4, with 7 bases identical to TRBD1. V was clipped by 4 bases and J by 0 bases; unmatched bases: 7. CDR1 is SGHRS, CDR2 YFSETQ, per germline. The CDR3 has 16 amino acids.

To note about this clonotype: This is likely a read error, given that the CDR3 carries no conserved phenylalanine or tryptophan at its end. Here the CDR3 reads CASSQVTGPQETQYC. The DNA of the CDR3 is TGTGCCAGCAGCCAAGTCACAGGGCCTCAAGAGACCCAGTACTGC. V usage is TRBV3-1 and J usage is TRBJ2-5; possible D gene TRBD1, 6 bases. V lost 1 base and J 2 bases, leaving 11 bases between the germline ends. CDR1 and CDR2 from the germline V gene are LGHDT and YNNKEL (reference sequence). The CDR3 contains 15 residues.

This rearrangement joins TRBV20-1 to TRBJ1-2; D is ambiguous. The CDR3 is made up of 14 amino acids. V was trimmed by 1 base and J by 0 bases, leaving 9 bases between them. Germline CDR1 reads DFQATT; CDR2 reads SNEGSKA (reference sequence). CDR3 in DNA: TGCAGTGCTAGAGGTTTGAGGTCTAACTATGGCTACACCTTC. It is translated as CSARGLRSNYGYTF.

The CDR3 region has the DNA TGTGCCAGCAGCTTAATGCACAGGGCGTCTGAAGCTTTCTTT. This encodes CASSLMHRASEAFF. This chain joins TRBV13 and TRBJ1-1, with D possibly being TRBD1 (6 bases). The germline V gene has CDR1 PRHDT and CDR2 FYEKMQ (reference sequence). The CDR3 runs 14 residues. Between the trimmed V and J ends, which lost 2 bases and 6 bases, there was a span of 13 bases.

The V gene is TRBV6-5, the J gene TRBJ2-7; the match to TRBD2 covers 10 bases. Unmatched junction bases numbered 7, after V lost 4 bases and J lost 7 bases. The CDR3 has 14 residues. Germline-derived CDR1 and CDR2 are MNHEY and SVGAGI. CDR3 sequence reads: CASSSQLAGREQYF. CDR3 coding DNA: TGTGCCAGCAGTTCACAACTAGCGGGAAGGGAGCAGTACTTC.

The CDR3 DNA reads as TGTGCCAGTAGTATGGGACAGCTACGCTACGAGCAGTACTTC. Protein sequence: CASSMGQLRYEQYF. This chain uses TRBV19 with TRBJ2-7; 7 nucleotides align to TRBD1. Losses at the gene ends were 3 bases for V and 3 bases for J; bases not matched to a gene: 5. CDR1 is LNHDA, CDR2 SQIVND, per germline (reference sequence). The length of the CDR3 is 14 residues.

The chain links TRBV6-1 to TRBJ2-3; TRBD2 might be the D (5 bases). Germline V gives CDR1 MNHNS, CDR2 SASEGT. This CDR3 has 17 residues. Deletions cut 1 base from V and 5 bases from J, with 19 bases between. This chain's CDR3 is CASSEVASYRSLDTQYF. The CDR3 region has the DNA TGTGCCAGCAGTGAAGTCGCTAGCTACCGCTCTTTAGATACGCAGTATTTT.

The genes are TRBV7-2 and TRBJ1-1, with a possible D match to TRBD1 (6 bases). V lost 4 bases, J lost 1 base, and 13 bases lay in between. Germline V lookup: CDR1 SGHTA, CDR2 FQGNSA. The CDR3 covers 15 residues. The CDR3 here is CASSSRQARNTEAFF. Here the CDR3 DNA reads TGTGCCAGCAGCTCCCGACAGGCCAGGAACACTGAAGCTTTCTTT.

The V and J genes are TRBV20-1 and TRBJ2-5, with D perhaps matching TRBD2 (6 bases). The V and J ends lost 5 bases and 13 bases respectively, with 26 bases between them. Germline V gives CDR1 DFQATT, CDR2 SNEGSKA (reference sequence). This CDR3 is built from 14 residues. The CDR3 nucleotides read TGCAGTGCTGACCCGGTGCCCCCCGGGGGAGAGCGGTACTTC. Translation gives CSADPVPPGGERYF.

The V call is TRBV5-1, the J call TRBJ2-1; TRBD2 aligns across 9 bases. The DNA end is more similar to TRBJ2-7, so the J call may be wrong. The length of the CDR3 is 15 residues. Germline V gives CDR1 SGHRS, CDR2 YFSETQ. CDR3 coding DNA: TGCGCCAGCAGTCTAGCGGGGATCTCCTACAATGAGCAGTACTTC. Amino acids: CASSLAGISYNEQYF.

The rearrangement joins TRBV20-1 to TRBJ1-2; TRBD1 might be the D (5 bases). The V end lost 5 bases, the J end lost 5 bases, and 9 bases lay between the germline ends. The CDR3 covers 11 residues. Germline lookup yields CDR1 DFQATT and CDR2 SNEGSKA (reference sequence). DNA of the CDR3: TGCAGTGCTGGGACGTCTTATGGCTACACCTTC. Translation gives CSAGTSYGYTF.

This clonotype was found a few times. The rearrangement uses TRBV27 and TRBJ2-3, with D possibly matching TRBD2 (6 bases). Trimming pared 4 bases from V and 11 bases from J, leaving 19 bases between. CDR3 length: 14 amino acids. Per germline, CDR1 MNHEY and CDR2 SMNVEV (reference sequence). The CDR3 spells CASSSPLVWGGQYF. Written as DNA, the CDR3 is TGTGCCAGCAGTTCCCCGCTAGTGTGGGGAGGGCAGTATTTT.

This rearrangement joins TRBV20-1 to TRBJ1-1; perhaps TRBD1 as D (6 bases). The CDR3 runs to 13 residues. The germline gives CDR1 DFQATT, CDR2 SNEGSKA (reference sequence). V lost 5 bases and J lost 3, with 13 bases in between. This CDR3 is CSAPPGAYTEAFF. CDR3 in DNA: TGCAGTGCTCCGCCGGGGGCGTACACTGAAGCTTTCTTT.

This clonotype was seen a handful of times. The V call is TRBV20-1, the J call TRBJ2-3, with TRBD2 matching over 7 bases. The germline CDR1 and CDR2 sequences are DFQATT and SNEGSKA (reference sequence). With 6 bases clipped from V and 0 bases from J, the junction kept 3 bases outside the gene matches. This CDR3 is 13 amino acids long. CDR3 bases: TGCAGTGCGTGGACTAGTAGCACAGATACGCAGTATTTT. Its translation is CSAWTSSTDTQYF.

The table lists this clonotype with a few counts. The CDR3 DNA reads as TGTGCCAGCAGCCCCGGGACCATGGAGCTGTTTTTT. Translating gives CASSPGTMELFF. V gene TRBV12-3 or TRBV12-4 combines with J gene TRBJ2-2; D could derive from TRBD1 or TRBD2 (5 bases each). The CDR3 consists of 12 residues. The germline V and J ends were trimmed by 6 bases and 10 bases, with 12 bases remaining between them.

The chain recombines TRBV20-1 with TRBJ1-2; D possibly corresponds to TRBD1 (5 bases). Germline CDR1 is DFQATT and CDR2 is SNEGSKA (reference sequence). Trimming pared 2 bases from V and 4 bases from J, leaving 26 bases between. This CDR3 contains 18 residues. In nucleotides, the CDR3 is TGCAGTGCTAGATTTGAAACGGCGAGGGGCTGGGGACTCTATGGCTACACCTTC. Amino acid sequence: CSARFETARGWGLYGYTF.

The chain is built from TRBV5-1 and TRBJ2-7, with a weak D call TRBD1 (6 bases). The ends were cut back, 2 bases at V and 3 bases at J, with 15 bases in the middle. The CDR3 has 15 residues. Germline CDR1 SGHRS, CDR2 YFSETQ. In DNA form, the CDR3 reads TGCGCCAGCAGCTTTCTAGGACAGAACCTCTACGAGCAGTACTTC. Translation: CASSFLGQNLYEQYF.

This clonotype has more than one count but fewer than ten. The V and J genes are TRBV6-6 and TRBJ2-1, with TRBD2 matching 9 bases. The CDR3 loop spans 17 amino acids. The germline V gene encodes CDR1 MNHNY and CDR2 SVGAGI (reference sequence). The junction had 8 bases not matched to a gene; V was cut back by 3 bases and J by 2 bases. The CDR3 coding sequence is TGTGCCAGCAGTTATGGGAGCGGGAGGCGTGCCTACAATGAGCAGTTCTTC. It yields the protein CASSYGSGRRAYNEQFF.

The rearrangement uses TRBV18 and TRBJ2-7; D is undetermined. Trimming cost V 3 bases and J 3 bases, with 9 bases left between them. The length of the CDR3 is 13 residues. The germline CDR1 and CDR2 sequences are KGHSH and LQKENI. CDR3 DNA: TGTGCCAGCTCACCCCCAGTTAACTACGAGCAGTACTTC. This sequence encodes CASSPPVNYEQYF.

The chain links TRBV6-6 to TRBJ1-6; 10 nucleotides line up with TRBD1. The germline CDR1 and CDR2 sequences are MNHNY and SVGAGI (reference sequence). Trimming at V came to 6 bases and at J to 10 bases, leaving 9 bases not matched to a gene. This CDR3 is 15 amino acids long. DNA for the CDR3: TGTGCCAGCAGCTTGGAGGACAGGGGGAGATCACCCCTCCACTTT. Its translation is CASSLEDRGRSPLHF.

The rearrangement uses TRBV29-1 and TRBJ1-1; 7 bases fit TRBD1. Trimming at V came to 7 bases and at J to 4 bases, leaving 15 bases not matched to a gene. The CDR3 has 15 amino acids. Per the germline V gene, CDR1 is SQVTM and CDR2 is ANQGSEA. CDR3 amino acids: CSAPPQGRGITEAFF. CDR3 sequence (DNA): TGCAGCGCCCCGCCTCAGGGCAGGGGGATCACTGAAGCTTTCTTT.